This TCR beta chain was obtained from a study of blood T cells in healthy people across ages. The germline gives CDR1 MNHEY, CDR2 SMNVEV (reference sequence). The CDR3 is 16 amino acids. Trimming at V came to 7 bases and at J to 3 bases, leaving 10 bases not matched to a gene. A second PCR of 7 to 11 cycles used a sample-barcoded 5' primer and a J-beta primer mix. MiXCR was run by TCRdb on the 5' RACE reads, yielding one entry per CDR3 protein. This sample has just under 900,000 distinct CDR3 sequences, with less than 35% found just once. This clonotype was counted ten times or more. This sequence was found in a woman of 80 years or more in good health. Sequenced: blood. The V call is TRBV27, the J call TRBJ2-3; TRBD1 matches at 10 bases. The CDR3 here is CASTRTRDRGTDTQYF. The CDR3 DNA is TGTGCCAGCACCCGAACTCGGGACAGGGGTACAGATACGCAGTATTTT.